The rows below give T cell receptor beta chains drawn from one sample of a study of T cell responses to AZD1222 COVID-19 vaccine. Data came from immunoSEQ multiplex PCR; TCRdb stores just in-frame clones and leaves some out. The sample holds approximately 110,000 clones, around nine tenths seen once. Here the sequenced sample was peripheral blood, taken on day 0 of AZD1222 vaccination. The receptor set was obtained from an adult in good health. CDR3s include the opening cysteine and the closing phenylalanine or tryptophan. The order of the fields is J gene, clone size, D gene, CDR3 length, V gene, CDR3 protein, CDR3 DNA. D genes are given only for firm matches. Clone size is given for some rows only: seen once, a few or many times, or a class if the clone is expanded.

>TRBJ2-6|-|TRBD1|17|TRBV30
CAWRADRGGSGANVLTF
TGTGCCTGGAGGGCGGACAGGGGTGGCTCTGGGGCCAACGTCCTGACTTTC
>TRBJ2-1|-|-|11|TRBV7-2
CASSLGRERFF
TGTGCCAGCAGCTTAGGAAGGGAGCGGTTCTTC
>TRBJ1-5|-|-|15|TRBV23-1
CASSQGTDVNQPQHF
TGCGCCAGCAGTCAAGGGACCGACGTGAATCAGCCCCAGCATTTT
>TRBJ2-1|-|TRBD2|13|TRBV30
CAWSPGLYNEQFF
TGTGCCTGGAGTCCGGGACTATACAATGAGCAGTTCTTC
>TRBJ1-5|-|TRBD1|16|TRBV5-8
CASSQRQGGSGQPQHF
TGTGCCAGCAGCCAAAGACAGGGCGGGTCCGGTCAGCCCCAGCATTTT
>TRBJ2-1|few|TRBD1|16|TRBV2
CASRARTGGGWGEQFF
TGTGCCAGCAGAGCCAGGACAGGGGGCGGTTGGGGTGAGCAGTTCTTC
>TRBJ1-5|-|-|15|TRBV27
CASSLSQGPHQPQHF
TGTGCCAGCAGTTTATCCCAGGGTCCCCATCAGCCCCAGCATTTT
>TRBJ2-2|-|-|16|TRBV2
CASSEARGTGTGELFF
TGTGCCAGCAGTGAAGCGCGCGGGACGGGCACCGGGGAGCTGTTTTTT
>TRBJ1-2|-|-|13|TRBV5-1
CASSLSRVFGYTF
TGCGCCAGCAGCTTGAGTAGGGTTTTCGGCTACACCTTC
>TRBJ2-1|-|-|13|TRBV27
CASKAGAYNEQFF
TGTGCCAGCAAGGCGGGGGCTTACAATGAGCAGTTCTTC
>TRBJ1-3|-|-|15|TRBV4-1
CASTRDVGSRNTIYF
TGCGCCAGCACCCGGGACGTAGGGAGTCGAAACACCATATATTTT